Listed below are T cell receptor beta chains from one sample, sequenced in a study of T cell responses to AZD1222 COVID-19 vaccine. The method was immunoSEQ multiplex PCR; TCRdb's version includes in-frame clones alone and lacks a portion of them. Of some 86,000 clones listed, around 82% are singletons. The specimen comprised peripheral blood, sampled on day 0 of AZD1222 vaccination. The receptor set was obtained from an adult in good health. Each CDR3 is given with its conserved first and last residue. The D gene is left open where the match is weak. Clone size is shown for a subset of rows, as once, few, many or a class of expanded clone.

cdr3_nt	cdr3_aa	d_call	clone_size	j_call	v_call
TGTGCCAGCAGTGAAGCGTCACGGATGAACACTGAAGCTTTCTTT	CASSEASRMNTEAFF	-	-	TRBJ1-1	TRBV2
TGTGCCAGCTCACCAAGACAGACTAATGAAAAACTGTTTTTT	CASSPRQTNEKLFF	-	-	TRBJ1-4	TRBV18
TGCGCCAGCAGCTTGGCCAAAGGGCAGCCCCAGCATTTT	CASSLAKGQPQHF	-	-	TRBJ1-5	TRBV5-1
TGTGCCAGCTCACCATCTACCGGACAGGGATTGCCTGGCTACACCTTC	CASSPSTGQGLPGYTF	TRBD1	-	TRBJ1-2	TRBV18
TGTGCCAGCAGTGAACCGAGCGACGAGCAGTACTTC	CASSEPSDEQYF	-	-	TRBJ2-7	TRBV2
TGTGCCAGCAGTTTAGGCAGATACAATCAGCCCCAGCATTTT	CASSLGRYNQPQHF	-	-	TRBJ1-5	TRBV28
TGTGCCAGCAGTTACTCGACGGCGAACACCGGGGAGCTGTTTTTT	CASSYSTANTGELFF	-	-	TRBJ2-2	TRBV6-5
TGTGCCAGCAGCTTAGTGCGGGAGTACGAGCAGTACTTC	CASSLVREYEQYF	TRBD2	-	TRBJ2-7	TRBV11-2
TGTGCCAGCAGTGAAACTAGCGGGATATATGAGCAGTTCTTC	CASSETSGIYEQFF	TRBD2	many	TRBJ2-1	TRBV6-1
TGTGCCAGCAGCTTGGCCTTAGGACTAGCGATCTACAATGAGCAGTTCTTC	CASSLALGLAIYNEQFF	TRBD2	-	TRBJ2-1	TRBV5-4
TGTGCCAGCTCACCACCCCTAGGTCAATCTGCAGATACGCAGTATTTT	CASSPPLGQSADTQYF	-	-	TRBJ2-3	TRBV18
TGCAGCGTCCACGGGGGAGGCGAGCAGTACTTC	CSVHGGGEQYF	-	-	TRBJ2-7	TRBV29-1
TGTGCCAGCAGTTTATCAGGGGTCGGCTACACCTTC	CASSLSGVGYTF	-	few	TRBJ1-2	TRBV12-3/TRBV12-4
TGTGCCAGCAGCCATACAGGATCCAGTGCGCAGTATTTT	CASSHTGSSAQYF	-	-	TRBJ2-3	TRBV6-1
TGTGCCAGCAGGGGGACAGGCAACTATGGCTACACCTTC	CASRGTGNYGYTF	TRBD1	-	TRBJ1-2	TRBV27
TGTGCCAGCAGCCCGCGGAGCGCTAACTCCTACAATGAGCAGTTCTTC	CASSPRSANSYNEQFF	-	-	TRBJ2-1	TRBV7-9
TGTGCCACCCCGCGGCCCGGCACGAATGAGCAGTTCTTC	CATPRPGTNEQFF	-	-	TRBJ2-1	TRBV28
TGTGCCAGCAGCCGGAGGGACAGAAACACTGAAGCTTTCTTT	CASSRRDRNTEAFF	TRBD1	-	TRBJ1-1	TRBV3-1/TRBV3-2
TGTGCCAGCAGCCAAGATTTGCAGAATTTGAATCAGCCCCAGCATTTT	CASSQDLQNLNQPQHF	-	-	TRBJ1-5	TRBV3-1/TRBV3-2
TGTGCCAGCAGCCTCTTCACCGGCAGGCGAGGAAGCTCCTATAATTCACCCCTCCACTTT	CASSLFTGRRGSSYNSPLHF	-	once	TRBJ1-6	TRBV4-2